What follows are 20 T cell receptor beta chains derived from one specimen sequenced in a study of CD8+ T cells in alopecia areata (dated by TCRdb to between 2017 and 2018). The library was prepared using the immunoSEQ multiplex PCR assay. RNA was extracted from all samples and reverse transcribed into cDNA as template for TCR sequencing. TCRdb re-hosts the immuneACCESS table, in-frame sequences only. Its copies lack some clones; in the studies checked, an unresolved V gene accounts for under half of them, and the cause for the rest is not known. This sample has about 97,000 clones in its table, and roughly two fifths of those were observed once. The ten largest clones capture 1% to 1.5% of the sample. Sequenced sample: CD4+ T cells sorted from blood. The receptor set was obtained from a human donor with alopecia areata.

The rearrangement links TRBV30 to TRBJ2-3; 8 nucleotides match TRBD2. CDR1 is GTSNPN and CDR2 is SVGIG in the germline V gene (reference sequence). This CDR3 contains 13 residues. The V and J ends lost 3 bases and 1 base, in that order; junction bases with no gene match: 0. The CDR3 nucleotides read TGTGCCTGGAGGACTAGCGGCACAGATACGCAGTATTTT. As protein: CAWRTSGTDTQYF. Together with reference TRBV30 and TRBJ2-3, the CDR3 gives the full variable domain: SQTIHQWPATLVQPVGSPLSLECTVEGTSNPNLYWYRQAAGRGLQLLFYSVGIGQISSEVPQNLSASRPQDRQFILSSKKLLLSDSGFYLCAWRTSGTDTQYFGPGTRLTVL.

This rearrangement joins TRBV30 to TRBJ2-1; D is undetermined. The CDR3 runs to 16 residues. Trimming pared 3 bases from V and 1 base from J, leaving 16 bases between. Germline V lookup: CDR1 GTSNPN, CDR2 SVGIG (reference sequence). The CDR3 DNA reads as TGTGCCTGGAGCCGACTTTTGGTTAGGTCCTACAATGAGCAGTTCTTC. Its protein is CAWSRLLVRSYNEQFF.

This sequence joins TRBV5-1 and TRBJ2-3, with TRBD2 matching 8 bases. The CDR3 length is 16 residues. The V gene end was trimmed by 4 bases and the J gene end by 5 bases; junction bases not matched to a gene: 12. The germline gives CDR1 SGHRS, CDR2 YFSETQ. The CDR3 spells CASSPDQAGVRDTQYF. The CDR3, as DNA: TGCGCCAGCAGCCCCGATCAAGCGGGAGTGAGAGATACGCAGTATTTT.

Only a few counts were recorded for this clone. The V call is TRBV6-5, the J call TRBJ2-7; the D gene is possibly TRBD1 (5 bases). The CDR3 extends over 15 amino acids. CDR1 and CDR2 (germline): MNHEY, SVGAGI. Deletions cut 6 bases from V and 6 bases from J, with 21 bases between. The CDR3 DNA reads as TGTGCCAGCAGATCGAGACAGAAACGTGGATCCGAGCAGTACTTC. Translation: CASRSRQKRGSEQYF.

This clone has at least ten counts. The chain uses TRBV11-2 and TRBJ2-2; no firm D call. This CDR3 is built from 13 residues. V lost 2 bases and J 6 bases, leaving 7 bases between the germline ends. Germline V gene lookup returns CDR1 SGHAT and CDR2 FQNNGV. The CDR3 protein is CASSLRLSGELFF. The CDR3, as DNA: TGTGCCAGCAGCTTAAGGTTGTCCGGGGAGCTGTTTTTT.

This clone was seen more than once but under ten times. V gene TRBV2 combines with J gene TRBJ2-7; 9 bases fit TRBD1. Germline loops: CDR1 SNHLY, CDR2 FYNNEI. V lost 6 bases and J lost 3; bases outside the gene matches: 6. CDR3 size: 14 residues. The CDR3 DNA is TGTGCCAGCAGAAAGAGACAGGGGGACTACGAGCAGTACTTC. This sequence encodes CASRKRQGDYEQYF. Combining the CDR3 with reference TRBV2 and TRBJ2-7 gives the whole variable domain EPEVTQTPSHQVTQMGQEVILRCVPISNHLYFYWYRQILGQKVEFLVSFYNNEISEKSEIFDDQFSVERPDGSNFTLKIRSTKLEDSAMYFCASRKRQGDYEQYFGPGTRLTVT.

The chain has TRBV11-2 and TRBJ2-1; 7 nucleotides line up with TRBD2. The CDR3 length is 14 residues. Germline trimming cut 5 bases from V and 3 bases from J; bases unmatched to any gene: 4. Germline-derived CDR1 and CDR2 are SGHAT and FQNNGV. The CDR3 spells CASSQGGSYNEQFF. CDR3 in DNA: TGTGCCAGCAGCCAAGGCGGGAGCTACAATGAGCAGTTCTTC.

The gene calls are TRBV5-1 and TRBJ1-1; 7 nucleotides match TRBD1. The CDR3 is made up of 15 amino acids. V shed 0 bases and J 4 bases; nucleotides not matched to a gene: 6. CDR1 is SGHRS and CDR2 is YFSETQ in the germline V gene. CDR3 nucleotides: TGCGCCAGCAGCTTGGAACAGGGGACCGTCACTGAAGCTTTCTTT. Amino acids: CASSLEQGTVTEAFF.

V and J are TRBV29-1 and TRBJ1-5; D is perhaps TRBD1 (5 bases). V was shortened by 6 bases and J by 7 bases, with 16 bases between the two germline ends. CDR3 length: 13 amino acids. The germline V gene encodes CDR1 SQVTM and CDR2 ANQGSEA. CDR3 DNA sequence: TGCAGCGTCCAGACCAGGGAGTTCCAGCCCCAGCATTTT. The encoded protein is CSVQTREFQPQHF.

This clone has more than one count but fewer than ten. The chain carries TRBV29-1 and TRBJ2-2; 7 nucleotides agree with TRBD1. V shed 4 bases, J shed 4 bases, and the junction held 12 bases outside the gene matches. Germline V CDR1 and CDR2: SQVTM, ANQGSEA. CDR3 length: 16 residues. The CDR3 bases are TGCAGCGTTGTTTATGTTACAGGGGCCCTCACCGGGGAGCTGTTTTTT. Protein: CSVVYVTGALTGELFF.

This clone was seen only a few times. The J gene is TRBJ1-1, the V gene TRBV5-1; TRBD1 matches 7 bases. Germline V gene lookup returns CDR1 SGHRS and CDR2 YFSETQ. V shed 1 base and J 3 bases; nucleotides not matched to a gene: 3. The CDR3 is made up of 14 amino acids. The CDR3 region is CASSLSTGDTEAFF. DNA for the CDR3: TGCGCCAGCAGCTTGTCAACAGGGGACACTGAAGCTTTCTTT.

This clone was detected a few times. V usage is TRBV5-1 and J usage is TRBJ2-6; D remains unclear. The CDR3 contains 19 residues. Trimming cost V 5 bases and J 1 base, with 22 bases left between them. Germline V gene data show CDR1 as SGHRS and CDR2 as YFSETQ. CDR3: CASSFGFLNRPSGANVLTF. CDR3 sequence (DNA): TGCGCCAGCAGTTTTGGCTTCCTAAACAGACCGTCTGGGGCCAACGTCCTGACTTTC.

This rearrangement joins TRBV30 to TRBJ2-7; no clear D gene. Trimming took 1 base from V and 2 from J, leaving 12 bases between them. Germline V gene sequence: CDR1 GTSNPN, CDR2 SVGIG (reference sequence). The CDR3 totals 14 residues. The CDR3 coding sequence is TGTGCCTGGAGTGCATACAACCCTACCTACGAGCAGTACTTC. Translation: CAWSAYNPTYEQYF.

This clone was seen a few times. The chain employs TRBV29-1 and TRBJ1-1; possible D gene TRBD1, 5 bases. CDR1 and CDR2 (germline): SQVTM, ANQGSEA. V dropped 2 bases and J dropped 1 base, with 11 bases sitting between them. The CDR3 is made up of 14 amino acids. The CDR3 coding sequence is TGCAGCGTTGAAAATCCAGGGCGGAACACTGAAGCTTTCTTT. Protein sequence: CSVENPGRNTEAFF.

This clone was counted only a few times. This chain's CDR3 is CSVEQSIGVGLNTEAFF. In DNA, the CDR3 is TGCAGCGTTGAACAGTCTATTGGGGTCGGGTTGAACACTGAAGCTTTCTTT. The chain uses TRBV29-1 and TRBJ1-1; D uncertain. The V end was cut by 2 bases, the J end by 0 bases, with 19 bases between. Germline V gene lookup returns CDR1 SQVTM and CDR2 ANQGSEA. The CDR3 contains 17 residues.

The rearrangement uses TRBV27 and TRBJ2-5; 7 positions match TRBD2. CDR1 is MNHEY and CDR2 is SMNVEV in the germline V gene (reference sequence). The CDR3 is 13 residues long. With V trimmed by 6 bases and J by 5 bases, 6 bases remained unmatched. This CDR3 reads CASSLTSVETQYF. DNA for the CDR3: TGTGCCAGCAGCCTCACTAGCGTGGAGACCCAGTACTTC.

This clone was recorded at least ten times. The CDR3 nucleotides are TGTGCCAGCTCACAGACAACAGGGGCGAGGAGTTCTGGGGCCAACGTCCTGACTTTC. Protein sequence: CASSQTTGARSSGANVLTF. This chain uses TRBV18 with TRBJ2-6; 7 bases align to TRBD1. Losses at the gene ends were 4 bases for V and 1 base for J; bases not matched to a gene: 13. The CDR3 loop spans 19 amino acids. Germline V CDR1 and CDR2: KGHSH, LQKENI.

This clone was seen more than once but under ten times. The chain carries TRBV2 and TRBJ2-5, with 8 bases matching TRBD2. CDR3 length: 15 amino acids. The J segment lost 0 bases and the V segment lost 7 bases, leaving 7 bases of the junction unmatched. CDR1 is SNHLY, CDR2 FYNNEI, per germline. The CDR3 sequence is CASKRGSGDQETQYF. CDR3 DNA: TGTGCCAGCAAGAGGGGTAGCGGGGACCAAGAGACCCAGTACTTC.

This chain joins TRBV5-1 and TRBJ2-2, with unresolved D. This CDR3 is built from 16 residues. V was cut by 6 bases and J by 2 bases, with 17 bases left in between. In germline, CDR1 is SGHRS, CDR2 YFSETQ. The CDR3 protein is CASNLLSGFNTGELFF. In DNA, the CDR3 is TGCGCCAGCAACCTCCTATCCGGGTTTAACACCGGGGAGCTGTTTTTT.

The sample holds a few counts of this clone. The chain employs TRBV7-2 and TRBJ2-5, with D possibly being TRBD2 (7 bases). The V gene's germline CDR1 is SGHTA and CDR2 FQGNSA. V was trimmed by 7 bases and J by 5 bases, leaving 17 bases between them. This CDR3 region has 14 residues. The CDR3 reads CASKRGGLRETQYF. CDR3 coding DNA: TGTGCCAGCAAGAGGGGGGGCCTCAGGGAGACCCAGTACTTC. Full variable domain (outside the CDR3, taken from reference TRBV7-2 and TRBJ2-5): GAGVSQSPSNKVTEKGKDVELRCDPISGHTALYWYRQSLGQGLEFLIYFQGNSAPDKSGLPSDRFSAERTGGSVSTLTIQRTQQEDSAVYLCASKRGGLRETQYFGPGTRLLVL.